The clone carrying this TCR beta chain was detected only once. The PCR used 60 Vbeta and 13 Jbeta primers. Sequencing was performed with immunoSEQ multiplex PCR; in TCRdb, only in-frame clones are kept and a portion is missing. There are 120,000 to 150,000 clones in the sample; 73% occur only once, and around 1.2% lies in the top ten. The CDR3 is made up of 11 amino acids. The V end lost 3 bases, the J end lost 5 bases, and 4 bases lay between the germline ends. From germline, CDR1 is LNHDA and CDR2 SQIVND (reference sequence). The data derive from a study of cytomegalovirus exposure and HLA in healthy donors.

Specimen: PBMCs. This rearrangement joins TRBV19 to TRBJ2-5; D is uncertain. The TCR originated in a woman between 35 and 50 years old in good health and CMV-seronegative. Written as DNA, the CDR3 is TGTGCCAGTAGTATGCGGGAGACCCAGTACTTC. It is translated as CASSMRETQYF.